This is a list of T cell receptor beta chains from one sample in a study of T cells in localized non-small cell lung cancer. Repertoires were generated with immunoSEQ multiplex PCR, while TCRdb's copy carries only in-frame clones and drops some. The data show 35,000 to 50,000 clones, over 75% seen once. The sequencing used PBMCs, collected before any cancer treatment. The receptors shown here come from a woman aged 35-70 years with stage II lung adenocarcinoma. Each CDR3 is given with its conserved first and last residue. A D gene is named only where the DNA matches it firmly. Only part of the rows carry a size: once, few, many, or a class if the clone is expanded.

size: -
J: TRBJ1-6
D: -
V: TRBV6-5
CDR3: CASSYSTQAHSPLHF
DNA: TGTGCCAGCAGTTACTCGACCCAGGCCCATTCACCCCTCCACTTT

size: -
J: TRBJ1-1
D: TRBD1
V: TRBV18
CDR3: CASSGDRASAFF
DNA: TGTGCCAGCTCAGGGGACAGGGCTTCAGCTTTCTTT

size: -
J: TRBJ2-3
D: -
V: TRBV28
CDR3: CASSSYLDTQYF
DNA: TGTGCCAGCAGTTCCTATTTAGATACGCAGTATTTT

size: -
J: TRBJ2-5
D: -
V: TRBV6-1
CDR3: CASSEGGRRETQYF
DNA: TGTGCCAGCAGTGAAGGGGGCCGGAGGGAGACCCAGTACTTC

size: once
J: TRBJ2-5
D: -
V: TRBV18
CDR3: CASSRYSQGETQYF
DNA: TGTGCCAGCTCACGGTATTCGCAGGGGGAGACCCAGTACTTC

size: -
J: TRBJ1-1
D: -
V: TRBV6-5
CDR3: CASKEGLNTEAFF
DNA: TGTGCCAGCAAAGAGGGCTTGAACACTGAAGCTTTCTTT

size: -
J: TRBJ2-5
D: TRBD2
V: TRBV7-9
CDR3: CASSLEAGGRETQYF
DNA: TGTGCCAGCAGCTTAGAAGCGGGAGGACGAGAGACCCAGTACTTC

size: -
J: TRBJ1-2
D: -
V: TRBV28
CDR3: CASSFGQGYGYTF
DNA: TGTGCCAGCAGTTTTGGGCAGGGCTATGGCTACACCTTC

size: -
J: TRBJ2-1
D: -
V: TRBV10-1
CDR3: CASSAYNEQFF
DNA: TGCGCCAGCAGTGCCTACAATGAGCAGTTCTTC

size: -
J: TRBJ1-1
D: TRBD1
V: TRBV7-8
CDR3: CASSNLYRTGSPNTEAFF
DNA: TGTGCCAGCAGCAACTTATACCGGACAGGGTCCCCGAACACTGAAGCTTTCTTT